The rows below give T cell receptor beta chains drawn from one sample of a study of blood T cell repertoires in COVID-19. Data came from immunoSEQ multiplex PCR; TCRdb stores just in-frame clones and leaves some out. Here the sample spans a few hundred thousand clones, about 89% being singletons. The sample consisted of PBMCs or T cells enriched from blood (not recorded which). The receptors here all came from a woman aged 40 to 55 who had recovered from COVID-19. The CDR3 runs from the conserved cysteine through the conserved F or W. A D gene is named only where the DNA matches it firmly. Size tells how often a clone was seen (once, few, many) or the class of an expanded clone, and some rows leave it out.

j_gene | v_gene | d_gene | abundance | CDR3aa | CDR3nt
TRBJ2-7 | TRBV28 | TRBD1 | NA | CASSPGGQGYEQYF | TGTGCCAGCAGTCCGGGGGGACAGGGCTACGAGCAGTACTTC
TRBJ2-2 | TRBV7-3 | TRBD1 | once | CASSPGTGGTGELFF | TGTGCCAGCAGCCCCGGGACAGGGGGCACCGGGGAGCTGTTTTTT
TRBJ1-5 | TRBV7-9 | TRBD1 | once | CASSSWDRGYNQPQHF | TGTGCCAGCAGCTCTTGGGACAGGGGATACAATCAGCCCCAGCATTTT
TRBJ2-3 | TRBV10-2 | NA | once | CASSEQRGSTDTQYF | TGCGCCAGCAGTGAGCAACGGGGGAGCACAGATACGCAGTATTTT
TRBJ2-7 | TRBV4-2 | NA | few | CASSQASSEQYF | TGTGCCAGCAGCCAAGCTAGTTCCGAGCAGTACTTC
TRBJ1-4 | TRBV7-9 | NA | once | CASTPGGAPANEKLFF | TGTGCCAGCACTCCTGGGGGGGCTCCAGCTAATGAAAAACTGTTTTTT
TRBJ2-1 | TRBV28 | NA | NA | CASGREATNEQFF | TGTGCCAGCGGGAGAGAGGCAACGAATGAGCAGTTCTTC
TRBJ2-7 | TRBV5-4 | TRBD2 | NA | CASSFEREKSSEQYF | TGTGCCAGCAGCTTCGAGCGGGAGAAATCCAGCGAGCAGTACTTC
TRBJ2-7 | TRBV12-3/TRBV12-4 | NA | few | CASSPGFVEQYF | TGTGCCAGCAGTCCGGGGTTTGTCGAGCAGTACTTC
TRBJ1-2 | TRBV28 | TRBD1 | once | CASSARRDRGDYGYTF | TGTGCCAGCAGTGCTCGCCGGGACAGGGGTGACTATGGCTACACCTTC
TRBJ1-4 | TRBV2 | TRBD1 | once | CASSEGDRGWEKLFF | TGTGCCAGCAGTGAAGGGGACAGGGGCTGGGAAAAACTGTTTTTT
TRBJ1-1 | TRBV7-8 | TRBD1 | few | CASSLAMTGGNTEAFF | TGTGCCAGCAGCTTAGCAATGACAGGGGGGAACACTGAAGCTTTCTTT
TRBJ1-5 | TRBV11-1 | NA | NA | CASSLGAGDENQPQHF | TGTGCCAGCAGCTTAGGGGCAGGGGATGAGAATCAGCCCCAGCATTTT
TRBJ2-3 | TRBV5-1 | NA | NA | CASSLENREGTDTQYF | TGCGCCAGCAGCTTGGAAAACAGGGAAGGCACAGATACGCAGTATTTT
TRBJ1-3 | TRBV11-1 | NA | NA | CASLGHPGPGNTIYF | TGTGCCAGCTTGGGACACCCTGGGCCTGGAAACACCATATATTTT
TRBJ2-7 | TRBV4-3 | NA | NA | CASSQGLVNYEQYF | TGCGCCAGCAGCCAAGGACTCGTGAACTACGAGCAGTACTTC
TRBJ2-3 | TRBV21-1 | NA | NA | CASSSRDNPTDTQYF | TGTGCCAGCAGCTCTCGGGACAACCCCACAGATACGCAGTATTTT
TRBJ1-2 | TRBV28 | NA | NA | CASSLPRFSSYGYTF | TGTGCCAGCAGCCTTCCGCGGTTCAGTAGCTATGGCTACACCTTC
TRBJ1-5 | TRBV7-9 | NA | NA | CASSLVAGAYSNQPQHF | TGTGCCAGCAGCTTAGTTGCAGGGGCCTATAGCAATCAGCCCCAGCATTTT
TRBJ1-2 | TRBV7-9 | NA | NA | CASSRGENYGYTF | TGTGCCAGCAGCCGGGGAGAGAACTATGGCTACACCTTC
TRBJ2-1 | TRBV2 | TRBD2 | once | CASRLWRTSGISGNEQFF | TGTGCCAGCAGATTGTGGAGGACTAGCGGGATTTCGGGGAATGAGCAGTTCTTC
TRBJ1-2 | TRBV7-2 | NA | NA | CASSLTQGGGYTF | TGTGCCAGCAGCTTAACACAGGGAGGGGGCTACACCTTC
TRBJ2-3 | TRBV28 | TRBD2 | NA | CASSPTPAGGTDTQYF | TGTGCCAGCAGTCCGACCCCCGCGGGAGGCACAGATACGCAGTATTTT
TRBJ2-1 | TRBV7-3 | TRBD1 | NA | CASPKFRTGVDNEQFF | TGTGCCAGCCCTAAATTCCGGACAGGGGTGGACAATGAGCAGTTCTTC
TRBJ2-1 | TRBV10-1 | TRBD2 | once | CASRSGGPYNEQFF | TGCGCCAGCAGGAGCGGGGGGCCCTACAATGAGCAGTTCTTC
TRBJ2-7 | TRBV7-9 | NA | NA | CASSLEGDFYEQYF | TGTGCCAGCAGCTTAGAAGGGGACTTCTACGAGCAGTACTTC
TRBJ2-7 | TRBV3-1/TRBV3-2 | TRBD1 | NA | CASSHAIPGTGGYEQYF | TGTGCCAGCAGCCATGCGATCCCCGGGACAGGGGGATACGAGCAGTACTTC
TRBJ2-7 | TRBV2 | NA | NA | CASSNYEQYF | TGTGCCAGCAGCAACTACGAGCAGTACTTC
TRBJ1-4 | TRBV10-3 | NA | NA | CAITPGPDSQLFF | TGTGCCATCACCCCAGGCCCGGACTCTCAACTGTTTTTT
TRBJ2-7 | TRBV2 | NA | NA | CASSESRYEQYF | TGTGCCAGCAGTGAGAGCCGCTACGAGCAGTACTTC
TRBJ2-1 | TRBV7-2 | NA | few | CASSARGLNEQFF | TGTGCCAGCAGCGCAAGGGGTCTCAATGAGCAGTTCTTC
TRBJ2-1 | TRBV5-1 | TRBD2 | NA | CASSSGTGGYNEQFF | TGCGCCAGCAGCTCCGGCACCGGGGGGTACAATGAGCAGTTCTTC
TRBJ2-1 | TRBV5-1 | NA | NA | CASSLGHLQEQFF | TGCGCCAGCAGCTTGGGTCATTTACAGGAGCAGTTCTTC
TRBJ2-7 | TRBV6-5 | TRBD1 | once | CASSGAETGVYEQYF | TGTGCCAGCAGCGGGGCCGAGACAGGGGTCTACGAGCAGTACTTC
TRBJ2-3 | TRBV4-2 | NA | NA | CASSQMEFSTDTQYF | TGTGCCAGCAGCCAAATGGAGTTTAGCACAGATACGCAGTATTTT
TRBJ2-2 | TRBV29-1 | NA | few | CSADRGTGELFF | TGCAGCGCCGACCGGGGGACCGGGGAGCTGTTTTTT
TRBJ2-5 | TRBV12-3/TRBV12-4 | NA | NA | CASSFREETQYF | TGTGCCAGCAGTTTCCGGGAAGAGACCCAGTACTTC
TRBJ2-7 | TRBV7-2 | TRBD2 | few | CASRRTSGSYEQYF | TGTGCCAGCAGGCGTACTAGCGGCTCCTACGAGCAGTACTTC
TRBJ1-5 | TRBV28 | TRBD1 | NA | CASSLGQGYQPQHF | TGTGCCAGCAGCTTGGGACAGGGGTATCAGCCCCAGCATTTT